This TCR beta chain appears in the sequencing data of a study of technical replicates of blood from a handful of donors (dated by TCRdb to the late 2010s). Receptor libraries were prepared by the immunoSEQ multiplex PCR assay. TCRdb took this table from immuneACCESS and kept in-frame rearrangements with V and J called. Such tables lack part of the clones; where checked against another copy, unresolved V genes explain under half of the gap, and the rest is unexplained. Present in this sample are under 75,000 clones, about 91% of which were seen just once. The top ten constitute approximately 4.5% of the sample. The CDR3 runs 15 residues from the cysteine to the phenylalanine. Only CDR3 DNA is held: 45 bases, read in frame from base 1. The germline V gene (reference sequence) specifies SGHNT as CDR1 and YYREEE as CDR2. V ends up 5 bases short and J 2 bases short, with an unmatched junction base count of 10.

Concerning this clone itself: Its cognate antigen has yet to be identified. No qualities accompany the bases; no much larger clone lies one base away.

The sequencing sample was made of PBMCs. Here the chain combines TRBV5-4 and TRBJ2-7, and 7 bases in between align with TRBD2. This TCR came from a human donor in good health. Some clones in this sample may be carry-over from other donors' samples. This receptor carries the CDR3 CASSVVGSGTYEQYF. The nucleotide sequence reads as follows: TGTGCCAGCAGTGTGGTAGGGAGCGGGACCTACGAGCAGTACTTC.